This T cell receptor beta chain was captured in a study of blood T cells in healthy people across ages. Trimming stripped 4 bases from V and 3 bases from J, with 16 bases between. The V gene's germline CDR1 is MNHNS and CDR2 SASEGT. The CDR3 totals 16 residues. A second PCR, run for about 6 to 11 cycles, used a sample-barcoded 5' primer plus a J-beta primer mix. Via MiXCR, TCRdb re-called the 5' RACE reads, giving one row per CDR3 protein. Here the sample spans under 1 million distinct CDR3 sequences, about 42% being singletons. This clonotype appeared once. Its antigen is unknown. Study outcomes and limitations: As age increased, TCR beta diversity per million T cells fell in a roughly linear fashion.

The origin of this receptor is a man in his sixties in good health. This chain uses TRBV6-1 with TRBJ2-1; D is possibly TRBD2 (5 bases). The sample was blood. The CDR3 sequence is CASSGTRTGSYNEQFF. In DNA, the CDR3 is TGTGCCAGCAGTGGCACTCGGACGGGAAGCTACAATGAGCAGTTCTTC.